The clone carrying this T cell receptor beta chain has ten or more counts. V lost 5 bases to trimming and J lost 0 bases, with 8 bases between them. The CDR3 loop spans 14 amino acids. The germline CDR1 and CDR2 sequences are MNHNS and SASEGT. Arm-PCR of CDR3 regions and iRepertoire HTBI primers were used to build TCR beta libraries. TCRdb processed the multiplex PCR reads anew with MiXCR; each CDR3 protein has one entry. The table has 530,000 or so distinct CDR3 sequences, roughly 13% seen once. The time point denotes: newly diagnosed GD, antithyroid drugs for less than 3 months. The TCR library was made from RNA that had been extracted from PBMCs in TRIzol. This record belongs to a study of regulatory T cells in long-lasting Graves disease. Separately, the same data were catalogued under a study of T cells in Graves' hyperthyroidism and ophthalmopathy.

The sample was peripheral blood mononuclear cells (PBMCs), taken at new diagnosis, from a patient treated with antithyroid drugs. This TCR came from a man aged 25 to 45 with Graves disease. This chain uses TRBV6-1 with TRBJ1-3; D uncertain. Here the CDR3 DNA reads TGTGCCAGCAGTAGCGGGCTCTCTGGAAACACCATATATTTT. Its translation: CASSSGLSGNTIYF.